These 18 T cell receptor beta chains originate from one sample sequenced in a study of T-cell reconstitution after alpha-beta-depleted transplantation in children. Study findings and constraints: T-cell counts and diversity at one year post-transplant came mainly from newly produced T cells.

What these receptors recognize is not known. Researchers prepared the TCRbeta library using unique molecular identifiers, the study reports. A single record per CDR3 protein comes from TCRdb applying MiXCR to the PCR reads. The repertoire includes about 300,000 distinct CDR3 sequences, 6% to 10% of them detected once, and approximately 8.2% sits in the top ten. The sample in question was peripheral blood, obtained 360 days after TCRalphabeta/CD19-depleted stem cell transplant. Every receptor here comes from a female patient between 2 and 15 years old who had a stem cell transplant for Fanconi anemia, so the T cells may come from the graft donor.

This clonotype appeared a few times. The V and J genes are TRBV4-1 and TRBJ2-7; D gene uncertain. The germline CDR1 and CDR2 sequences are MGHRA and YSYEKL. V dropped 0 bases and J dropped 0 bases, with 9 bases sitting between them. CDR3 length: 15 residues. The CDR3 sequence: CASSQEGLSSYEQYF. The CDR3 region has the DNA TGCGCCAGCAGCCAAGAAGGGCTTAGCTCCTACGAGCAGTACTTC.

This clonotype has at least ten counts. The chain combines TRBV6-5 with TRBJ2-5; 7 bases are a match to TRBD1. V was clipped by 2 bases and J by 5 bases; unmatched bases: 5. The CDR3 covers 14 residues. Germline V gene data show CDR1 as MNHEY and CDR2 as SVGAGI. The CDR3: CASSYTGAPETQYF. CDR3 nucleotide sequence: TGTGCCAGCAGTTACACAGGGGCTCCGGAGACCCAGTACTTC.

This clonotype was seen only a few times. The rearrangement links TRBV18 to TRBJ2-5; a possible D gene is TRBD2 (5 bases). Trimming stripped 3 bases from V and 4 bases from J, with 12 bases between. In germline, CDR1 is KGHSH, CDR2 LQKENI. This CDR3 is 14 amino acids long. This CDR3 reads CASSPDSGLETQYF. The CDR3 DNA follows: TGTGCCAGCTCACCGGACTCGGGGTTAGAGACCCAGTACTTC.

This clonotype was seen many times. The chain carries TRBV5-1 and TRBJ2-3; 8 bases align to TRBD2. The CDR3 loop spans 16 amino acids. Trimming took 4 bases from V and 2 from J; bases not matched to a gene: 9. The germline V gene has CDR1 SGHRS and CDR2 YFSETQ. The CDR3 region is CASSPRAGGNTDTQYF. CDR3 nucleotide sequence: TGCGCCAGCAGCCCCCGGGCGGGGGGAAACACAGATACGCAGTATTTT.

The chain is built from TRBV5-4 and TRBJ1-1; D gene unclear. Germline CDR1 and CDR2: SGHNT and YYREEE (reference sequence). V lost 0 bases, J lost 5 bases, and 11 bases lay in between. The CDR3 is made up of 14 amino acids. The CDR3 DNA reads TGTGCCAGCAGCTTGGGGCATGAACCGACTGAAGCTTTCTTT. Its protein product is CASSLGHEPTEAFF.

This clonotype appeared many times. J is TRBJ2-6 and V is TRBV18; no definite D call. Trimming removed 3 bases from V and 4 bases from J, with 7 bases in between. Germline CDR1 reads KGHSH; CDR2 reads LQKENI. This CDR3 region has 14 residues. The CDR3 DNA follows: TGTGCCAGCTCACCTACCATGGGGGCCAACGTCCTGACTTTC. Translating gives CASSPTMGANVLTF.

This clonotype occurred many times. The V and J genes are TRBV5-1 and TRBJ1-1, with 8 bases matching TRBD1. The CDR3 consists of 13 residues. Germline V lookup: CDR1 SGHRS, CDR2 YFSETQ. J gave up 7 bases and V 5 bases, and 7 bases lay outside the gene matches. The CDR3 is CASSPGGVDEAFF. In nucleotides, the CDR3 is TGCGCCAGCAGTCCAGGGGGCGTAGATGAAGCTTTCTTT.

In its sample, this clonotype was seen many times. The genes are TRBV28 and TRBJ2-3; D possibly corresponds to TRBD2 (7 bases). CDR3 size: 15 residues. V lost 3 bases to trimming and J lost 4 bases, with 14 bases between them. Germline V gene data show CDR1 as MDHEN and CDR2 as SYDVKM. The CDR3 DNA sequence: TGTGCCAGCAGTTTCCGGGGGGCAGGTTCAGATACGCAGTATTTT. Residues: CASSFRGAGSDTQYF.

This clonotype was detected only once. V gene TRBV11-2 combines with J gene TRBJ2-7, with D perhaps TRBD1 (5 bases). CDR3 size: 14 residues. CDR1 and CDR2 from the germline V gene are SGHAT and FQNNGV. V shed 2 bases and J shed 2 bases, with 10 bases lying between them. CDR3 region: CASSLWGEAYEQYF. DNA of the CDR3: TGTGCCAGCAGCTTATGGGGCGAAGCCTACGAGCAGTACTTC.

This clonotype was counted only a few times. This chain joins TRBV30 and TRBJ1-1; a possible D gene is TRBD1 (6 bases). V was clipped by 4 bases and J by 11 bases, with 14 bases between them. The CDR3 is 11 amino acids. Germline loops: CDR1 GTSNPN, CDR2 SVGIG (reference sequence). CDR3 nucleotide sequence: TGTGCCTGGACTTACAGGGTGAAGGCTTTCTTT. Translation gives CAWTYRVKAFF.

Many counts were recorded for this clonotype. This rearrangement joins TRBV20-1 to TRBJ2-1, with 7 positions matching TRBD1. CDR3 length: 14 amino acids. Germline loops: CDR1 DFQATT, CDR2 SNEGSKA (reference sequence). V lost 3 bases to trimming and J lost 6 bases; unmatched junction nucleotides: 8. CDR3 sequence (DNA): TGCAGTGCTAGTGACAGGGTGGTTTCCAATGAGCAGTTCTTC. This encodes CSASDRVVSNEQFF.

There are many counts of this clonotype. The chain has TRBV10-3 and TRBJ2-7; D is possibly TRBD2 (5 bases). V was trimmed by 8 bases and J by 1 base, leaving 15 bases between them. Per germline, CDR1 ENHRY and CDR2 SYGVKD. This CDR3 is 14 amino acids long. Written as DNA, the CDR3 is TGTGCCATCCGCGGGTTCGGCGCGTCCTACGAGCAGTACTTC. Translated: CAIRGFGASYEQYF.

At least ten counts were recorded for this clonotype. This chain joins TRBV7-3 and TRBJ2-5; D not certain. V was clipped by 0 bases and J by 5 bases, with 7 bases between them. The CDR3 consists of 13 residues. Germline CDR1 and CDR2: SGHTA and FQGTGA. The CDR3 sequence: CASSLTHGETQYF. The CDR3 DNA is TGTGCCAGCAGCTTAACGCATGGCGAGACCCAGTACTTC.

This clonotype was recorded many times. The gene calls are TRBV20-1 and TRBJ2-3; TRBD2 aligns across 9 bases. The CDR3 extends over 15 amino acids. Germline V lookup: CDR1 DFQATT, CDR2 SNEGSKA (reference sequence). CDR3 in DNA: TGCAGCGCGACGGTACGGACTAGCGGCACAGATACGCAGTATTTT. It encodes CSATVRTSGTDTQYF.

This clonotype was found a few times. The gene calls are TRBV14 and TRBJ2-5; possibly TRBD2 for D (5 bases). V dropped 1 base and J dropped 1 base, with 10 bases sitting between them. The CDR3 length is 15 residues. The germline V gene has CDR1 SGHDN and CDR2 FVKESK. The CDR3 DNA sequence: TGTGCCAGCAGCCAAGTGGAGGTACGCCAAGAGACCCAGTACTTC. As protein: CASSQVEVRQETQYF.

This clonotype was counted between two and nine times. The chain joins TRBV5-1 to TRBJ1-2; 11 nucleotides agree with TRBD1. The CDR3 covers 15 residues. Germline assignment: CDR1 SGHRS and CDR2 YFSETQ. V lost 3 bases to trimming and J lost 8 bases; unmatched junction nucleotides: 9. The CDR3 bases are TGCGCCAGCAGCTCCGGGACAGGGGGATTTTTGGGCTACACCTTC. Translating it yields CASSSGTGGFLGYTF.

This clonotype was observed at least ten times. The V gene is TRBV9, the J gene TRBJ1-1; D unclear. From germline, CDR1 is SGDLS and CDR2 YYNGEE. The CDR3 length is 13 residues. Deletions cut 0 bases from V and 3 bases from J, with 6 bases between. As DNA, the CDR3 is TGTGCCAGCAGCGTAGACGGGTACACTGAAGCTTTCTTT. Translation: CASSVDGYTEAFF.

J is TRBJ2-7 and V is TRBV6-5; maybe TRBD2 (5 bases). Germline values: CDR1 MNHEY, CDR2 SVGAGI. The CDR3 covers 15 residues. Trimming shortened V by 5 bases and J by 5 bases, and 19 bases separated the two germline ends. CDR3 DNA sequence: TGTGCCAGCAGTCCTCGAGGGTACGGTTCGAACGAGCAGTACGTC. Translation gives CASSPRGYGSNEQYV.